A selection of T cell receptor beta chains follows, all from one sample in a study of cytomegalovirus exposure and HLA in healthy donors. Produced via immunoSEQ multiplex PCR; TCRdb's table is partial and in-frame only. Among 100,000 to 150,000 clones listed, 65% to 90% were seen once. Sequencing input: PBMCs. The receptors come from a man in his fifties or sixties in good health and CMV-seronegative. CDR3s include the opening cysteine and the closing phenylalanine or tryptophan. A D gene is named only where the DNA matches it firmly. Clone size appears in some rows only: once, few, many, or a class for an expanded clone.

>TRBD1|TRBJ2-2|.|TRBV7-6|16
TGTGCCAGCACCACCGGGACAGGGATTGTCACCGGGGAGCTGTTTTTT
CASTTGTGIVTGELFF
>.|TRBJ2-7|once|TRBV5-1|13
TGCGCCAGCAGCTTGACAGGAAACTACGAGCAGTACTTC
CASSLTGNYEQYF
>.|TRBJ1-2|.|TRBV29-1|14
TGCAGCGTTGATATGGAGGGACTAGGGTCGGGCTACACCTTC
CSVDMEGLGSGYTF
>.|TRBJ1-6|once|TRBV5-1|14
TGCGCCAGCAGTTTTCAGGGCGGTGGATCACCCCTCCACTTT
CASSFQGGGSPLHF
>TRBD1|TRBJ2-7|.|TRBV4-1|15
TGCGCCAGCAGCCAAGTAGTCCGACAGGGCAACGAGCAGTACTTC
CASSQVVRQGNEQYF
>.|TRBJ2-7|.|TRBV6-5|14
TGTGCCAGCAGTTCACACTCTCAGGGTGGCGAGCAGTACTTC
CASSSHSQGGEQYF
>.|TRBJ1-1|.|TRBV13|17
TGTGCCAGCAGTCACGAAGGACTCACTCTTATGAACACTGAAGCTTTCTTT
CASSHEGLTLMNTEAFF
>.|TRBJ1-1|.|TRBV30|10
TGTGCCTGCACAGGGACTGAAGCTTTCTTT
CACTGTEAFF
>TRBD1|TRBJ2-3|.|TRBV5-6|13
TGTGCCAGCAGCGGGACAGGGGCCATCGCGCAGTATTTT
CASSGTGAIAQYF
>TRBD1|TRBJ1-5|.|TRBV29-1|13
TGCAGCGTCTCGACAGGGGGCGACCAGCCCCAGCATTTT
CSVSTGGDQPQHF
>TRBD2|TRBJ2-1|few|TRBV7-8|15
TGTGCCAGCAGCCCCGGGAGGGTCTCCTACAATGAGCAGTTCTTC
CASSPGRVSYNEQFF
>.|TRBJ2-7|.|TRBV27|15
TGTGCCAGCAGTCCGCCGGGAAGGGAAAACTACGAGCAGTACTTC
CASSPPGRENYEQYF
>.|TRBJ1-1|.|TRBV19|12
TGTGCCAGTAGGCGGTGGAACACTGAAGCTTTCTTT
CASRRWNTEAFF
>.|TRBJ1-1|.|TRBV5-1|17
TGCGCCAGCAGCTCTGCCCCGACGGGACTGCTCGGCGATGAAGCTTTCTTT
CASSSAPTGLLGDEAFF